This T cell receptor (beta chain) was sequenced during a study of shared clonotypes between healthy human individuals. This table comes from immunoSEQ multiplex PCR, and its TCRdb copy is limited to in-frame clones, with some not included. The sample has about a million clones; approximately 75% are singletons. The study, taken as a whole, reports: The study generally estimated greater richness for naive than memory subsets. When compared with the clonotypes that were shared by all four sorted-subset donors, the non-shared clonotypes turned out to have lower generation probabilities.

Turning to this clone: Antigen specificity is unknown.

Specimen: memory CD4+ T cells from PBMCs. As to subset: CD45RA-negative fraction. This sequence originates from a man between 18 and 29 years old in good health. Some clones in this sample may be carry-over from other donors' samples.

CDR3 in DNA: TGTGCCAGCAGTGTGGGCGGAGGATCCACAGATACGCAGTATTTT. It specifies CASSVGGGSTDTQYF. J is TRBJ2-3 and V is TRBV2; tentatively, D is TRBD2 (5 bases). CDR1 is SNHLY and CDR2 is FYNNEI in the germline V gene. The CDR3 sequence is 15 residues long. With 4 bases removed from V and 2 bases from J, the gap between germline ends came to 13 bases.